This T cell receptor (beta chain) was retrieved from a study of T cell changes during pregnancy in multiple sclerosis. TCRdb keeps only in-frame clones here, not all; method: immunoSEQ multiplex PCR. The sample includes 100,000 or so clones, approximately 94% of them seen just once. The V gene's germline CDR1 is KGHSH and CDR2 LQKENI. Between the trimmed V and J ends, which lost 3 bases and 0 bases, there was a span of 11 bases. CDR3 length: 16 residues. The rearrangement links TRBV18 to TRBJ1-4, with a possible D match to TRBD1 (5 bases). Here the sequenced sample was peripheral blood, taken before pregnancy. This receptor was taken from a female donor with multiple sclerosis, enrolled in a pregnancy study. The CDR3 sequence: CASSPRQPATNEKLFF. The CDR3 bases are TGTGCCAGCTCACCTCGACAGCCAGCAACTAATGAAAAACTGTTTTTT. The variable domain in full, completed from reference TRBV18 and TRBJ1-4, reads NAGVMQNPRHLVRRRGQEARLRCSPMKGHSHVYWYRQLPEEGLKFMVYLQKENIIDESGMPKERFSAEFPKEGPSILRIQQVVRGDSAAYFCASSPRQPATNEKLFFGSGTQLSVL.